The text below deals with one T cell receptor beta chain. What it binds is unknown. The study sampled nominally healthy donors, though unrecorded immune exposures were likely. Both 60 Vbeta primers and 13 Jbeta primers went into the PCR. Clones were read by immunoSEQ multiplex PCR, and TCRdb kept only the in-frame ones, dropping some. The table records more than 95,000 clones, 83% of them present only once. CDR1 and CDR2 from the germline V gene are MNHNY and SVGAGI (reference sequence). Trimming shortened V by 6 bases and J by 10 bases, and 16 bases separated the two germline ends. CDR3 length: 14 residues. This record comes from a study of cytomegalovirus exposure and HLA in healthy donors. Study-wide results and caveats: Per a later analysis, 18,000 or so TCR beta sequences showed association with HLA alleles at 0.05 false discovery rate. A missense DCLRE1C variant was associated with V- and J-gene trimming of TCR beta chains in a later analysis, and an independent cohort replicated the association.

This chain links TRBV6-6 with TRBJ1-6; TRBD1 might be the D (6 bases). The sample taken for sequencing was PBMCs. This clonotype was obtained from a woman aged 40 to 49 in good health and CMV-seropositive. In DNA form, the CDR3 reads TGTGCCAGCAGCCCGGGACAAGTTGAATCACCCCTCCACTTT. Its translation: CASSPGQVESPLHF.